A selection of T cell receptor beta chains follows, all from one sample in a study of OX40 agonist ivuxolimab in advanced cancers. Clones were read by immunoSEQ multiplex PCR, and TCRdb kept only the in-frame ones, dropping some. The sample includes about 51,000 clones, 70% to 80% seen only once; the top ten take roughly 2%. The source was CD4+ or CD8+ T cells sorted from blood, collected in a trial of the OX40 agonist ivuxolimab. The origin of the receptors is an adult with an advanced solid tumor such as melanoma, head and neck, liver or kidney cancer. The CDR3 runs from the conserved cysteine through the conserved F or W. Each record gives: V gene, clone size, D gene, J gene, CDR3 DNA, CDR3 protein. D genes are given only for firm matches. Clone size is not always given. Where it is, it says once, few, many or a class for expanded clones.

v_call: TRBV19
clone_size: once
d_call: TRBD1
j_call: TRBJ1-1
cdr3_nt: TGTGCCAGTAGTACCGGGACAGGGGGCCTGAACACTGAAGCTTTCTTT
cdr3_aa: CASSTGTGGLNTEAFF

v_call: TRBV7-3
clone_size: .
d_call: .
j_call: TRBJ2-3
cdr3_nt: TGTGCCAGCAGCTTAAGTAGGGCCCAAGATACGCAGTATTTT
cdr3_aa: CASSLSRAQDTQYF

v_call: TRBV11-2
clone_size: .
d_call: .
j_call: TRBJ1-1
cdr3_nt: TGTGCCAGCAGCTTACTAGGACAGATGAACACTGAAGCTTTCTTT
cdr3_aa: CASSLLGQMNTEAFF

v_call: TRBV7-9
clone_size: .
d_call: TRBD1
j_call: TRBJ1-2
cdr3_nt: TGTGCCAGCAGCTGGGGGACAGGGAACTATGGCTACACCTTC
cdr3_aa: CASSWGTGNYGYTF

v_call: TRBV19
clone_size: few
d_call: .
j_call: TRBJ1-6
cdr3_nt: TGTGCCAGTAGTATCGGGCGGGTAATGGCACCCCTCCACTTT
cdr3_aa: CASSIGRVMAPLHF

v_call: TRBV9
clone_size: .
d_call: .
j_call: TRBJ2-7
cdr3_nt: TGTGCCAGCAGTTGCACAGGGTGCCTCGAGCAGTACTTC
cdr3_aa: CASSCTGCLEQYF

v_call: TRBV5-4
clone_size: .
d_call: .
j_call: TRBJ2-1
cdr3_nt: TGTGCCAGCAGCTTGTTTACGGGCCCCCCTTATGAGCAGTTCTTC
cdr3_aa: CASSLFTGPPYEQFF

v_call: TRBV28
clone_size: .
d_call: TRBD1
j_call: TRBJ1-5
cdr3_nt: TGTGCCAGCAGGAAACGACAGGGGATCGGTCAGCCCCAGCATTTT
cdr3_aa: CASRKRQGIGQPQHF

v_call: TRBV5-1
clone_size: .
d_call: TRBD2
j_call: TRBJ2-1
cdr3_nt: TGCGCCAGCAGCTTGGAGGGGTCTAGCGGGAGTAAGAACAATGAGCAGTTCTTC
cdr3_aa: CASSLEGSSGSKNNEQFF

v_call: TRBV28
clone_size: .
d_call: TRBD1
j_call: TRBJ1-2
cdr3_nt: TGTGCCAGCAGTTTATTCCCCCGTTCTACAGGGGGGGGCTATGGCTACACCTTC
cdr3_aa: CASSLFPRSTGGGYGYTF

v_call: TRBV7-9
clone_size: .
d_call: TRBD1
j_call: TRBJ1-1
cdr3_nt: TGTGCCAGCAGCCCCCGGGACAGGGTGGTATCGTACACTGAAGCTTTCTTT
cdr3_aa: CASSPRDRVVSYTEAFF

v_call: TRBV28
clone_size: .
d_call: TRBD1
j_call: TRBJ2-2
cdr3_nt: TGTGCCAGCAGGGAGGCGGGACAGGGTAACACCGGGGAGCTGTTTTTT
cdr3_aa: CASREAGQGNTGELFF

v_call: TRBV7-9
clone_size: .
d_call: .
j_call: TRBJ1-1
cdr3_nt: TGTGCCAGCAGCCGAACAGGGATGGGGGCCACTGAAGCTTTCTTT
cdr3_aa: CASSRTGMGATEAFF

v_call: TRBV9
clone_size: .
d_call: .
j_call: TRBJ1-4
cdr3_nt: TGTGCCAGCAGCCCGTCGGGGCTCGGTGAAAAACTGTTTTTT
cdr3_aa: CASSPSGLGEKLFF

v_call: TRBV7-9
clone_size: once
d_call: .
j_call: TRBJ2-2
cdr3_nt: TGTGCCAGCAGCTTACTTGCGGCTAACGGGGAGCTGTTTTTT
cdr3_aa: CASSLLAANGELFF

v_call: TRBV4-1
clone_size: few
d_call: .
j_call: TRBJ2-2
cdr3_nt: TGCGCCAGCAGCCAAGAGGCTACAGGGTTCTGGACCGGGGAGCTGTTTTTT
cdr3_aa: CASSQEATGFWTGELFF

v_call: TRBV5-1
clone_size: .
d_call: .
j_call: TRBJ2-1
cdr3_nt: TGCGCCAGCAGCTTCCAGGTTAGAGGCAATGAGCAGTTCTTC
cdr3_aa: CASSFQVRGNEQFF

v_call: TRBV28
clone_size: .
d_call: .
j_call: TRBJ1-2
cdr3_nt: TGTGCCAGCACCGCGACGGACTATGGCTACACCTTC
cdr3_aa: CASTATDYGYTF

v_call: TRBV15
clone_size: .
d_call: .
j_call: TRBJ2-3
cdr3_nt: TGTGCCACCAGCAGAGATAGCGACGTCGGGGTTCGAACGCAGTATTTT
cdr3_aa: CATSRDSDVGVRTQYF

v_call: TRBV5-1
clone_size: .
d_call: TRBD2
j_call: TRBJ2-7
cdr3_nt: TGCGCCAGCAGCTTTGGGACTAGCGCCTACGAGCAGTACTTC
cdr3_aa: CASSFGTSAYEQYF

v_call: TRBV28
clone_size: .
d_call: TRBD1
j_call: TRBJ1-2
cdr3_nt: TGTGCCAGCAGACCCGACAGGGTTAAAGGCTACACCTTC
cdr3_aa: CASRPDRVKGYTF

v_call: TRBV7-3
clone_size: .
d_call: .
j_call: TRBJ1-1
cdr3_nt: TGTGCCAGCAAAGGCCCAGGGCTTACTGAAGCTTTCTTT
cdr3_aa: CASKGPGLTEAFF

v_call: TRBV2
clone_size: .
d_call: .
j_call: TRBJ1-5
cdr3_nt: TGTGCCAGCAGAGTGGGACTTATTAGCAATCAGCCCCAGCATTTT
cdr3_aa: CASRVGLISNQPQHF

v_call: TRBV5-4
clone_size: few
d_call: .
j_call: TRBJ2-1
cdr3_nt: TGTGCCAGCAGCCACGCACCTACCAATGAGCAGTTCTTC
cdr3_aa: CASSHAPTNEQFF

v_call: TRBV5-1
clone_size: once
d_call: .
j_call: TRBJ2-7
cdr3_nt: TGCGCCAGCAGCGCGGGACAGAGCTCCTACGAGCAGTACTTC
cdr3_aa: CASSAGQSSYEQYF

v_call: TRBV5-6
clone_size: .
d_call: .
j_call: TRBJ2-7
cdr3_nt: TGTGCCAGCGGCAGGGGCTACGAGCAGTACTTC
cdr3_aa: CASGRGYEQYF

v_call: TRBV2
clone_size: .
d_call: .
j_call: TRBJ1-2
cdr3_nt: TGTGCCAGCAGTGAAGGTCCGGGGGACGCGTATGGCTACACCTTC
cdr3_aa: CASSEGPGDAYGYTF

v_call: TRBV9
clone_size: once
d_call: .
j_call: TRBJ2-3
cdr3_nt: TGTGCCAGCAGCTCGGACCTTCCGAGCACAGATACGCAGTATTTT
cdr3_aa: CASSSDLPSTDTQYF

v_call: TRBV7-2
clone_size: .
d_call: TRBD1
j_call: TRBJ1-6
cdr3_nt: TGTGCCAGCAGTTTCGACAGGGTCCCTTCACCCCTCCACTTT
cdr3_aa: CASSFDRVPSPLHF

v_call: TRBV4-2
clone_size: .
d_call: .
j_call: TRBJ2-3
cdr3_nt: TGTGCCAGCAGCCAAGAGACGGGGGGCACAGATACGCAGTATTTT
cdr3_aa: CASSQETGGTDTQYF

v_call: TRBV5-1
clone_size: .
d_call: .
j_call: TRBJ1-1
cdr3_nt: TGCGCCAGCAGCTTGAGTTCCTGGGACACTGAAGCTTTCTTT
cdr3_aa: CASSLSSWDTEAFF

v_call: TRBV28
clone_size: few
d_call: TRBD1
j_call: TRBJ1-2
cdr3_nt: TGTGCCAGCAGTTTAGGGGACAGAGAAAACTATGGCTACACCTTC
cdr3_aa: CASSLGDRENYGYTF

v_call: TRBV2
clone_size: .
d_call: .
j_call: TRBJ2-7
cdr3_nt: TGTGCCAGCAGGCTACTAGTCGAGCAGTACTTC
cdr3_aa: CASRLLVEQYF

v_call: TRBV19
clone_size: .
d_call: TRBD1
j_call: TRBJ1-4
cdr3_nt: TGTGCCAGTAGTCCCGGGACAGCAACTAATGAAAAACTGTTTTTT
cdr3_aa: CASSPGTATNEKLFF

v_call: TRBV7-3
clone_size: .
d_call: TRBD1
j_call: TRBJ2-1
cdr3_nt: TGTGCCAGCAGCTACAGACCGGGACAGGACAATGAGCAGTTCTTC
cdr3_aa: CASSYRPGQDNEQFF

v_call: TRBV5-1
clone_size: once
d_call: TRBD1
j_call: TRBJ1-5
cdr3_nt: TGCGCCAGCAGCTTGGAGGGACAGGGGTATCAGCCCCAGCATTTT
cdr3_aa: CASSLEGQGYQPQHF

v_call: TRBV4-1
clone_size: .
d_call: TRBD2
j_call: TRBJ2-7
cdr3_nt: TGCGCCAGCAGCCCTGGGCGGGCTAGCGGGGCCTACGAGCAGTACTTC
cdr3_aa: CASSPGRASGAYEQYF

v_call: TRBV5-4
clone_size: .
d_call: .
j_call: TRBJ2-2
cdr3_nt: TGTGCCAGCAGCTTGCCTTTGAGCACCGGGGAGCTGTTTTTT
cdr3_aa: CASSLPLSTGELFF

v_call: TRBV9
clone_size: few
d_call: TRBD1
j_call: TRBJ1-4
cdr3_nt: TGTGCCAGCAGCAAGGGGACAGCGCCCTTGGAAAAACTGTTTTTT
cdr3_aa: CASSKGTAPLEKLFF

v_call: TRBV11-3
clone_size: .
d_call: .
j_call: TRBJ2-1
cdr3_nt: TGTGCCAGCAGCTTAGGCGAGGGGGGGACCCTACTGTTCTACAATGAGCAGTTCTTC
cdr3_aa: CASSLGEGGTLLFYNEQFF

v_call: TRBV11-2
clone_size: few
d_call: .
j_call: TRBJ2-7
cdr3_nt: TGTGCCAGCAGCGTCGCAGGGAGCGGCTACGAGCAGTACTTC
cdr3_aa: CASSVAGSGYEQYF

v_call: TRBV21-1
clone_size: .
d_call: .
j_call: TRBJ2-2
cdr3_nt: TGTGCCAGCAGGTCAGAGGGTAACACCGGGGAGCTGTTTTTT
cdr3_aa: CASRSEGNTGELFF

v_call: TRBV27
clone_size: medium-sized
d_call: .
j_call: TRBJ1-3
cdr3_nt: TGTGCCAGCAGTTTCACTTTTGGAAACACCATATATTTT
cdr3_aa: CASSFTFGNTIYF

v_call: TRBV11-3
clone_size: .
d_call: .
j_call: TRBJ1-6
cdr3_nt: TGTGCCAGCAGCTTAGACGGGAGGGGTTCACCCCTCCACTTT
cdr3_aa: CASSLDGRGSPLHF

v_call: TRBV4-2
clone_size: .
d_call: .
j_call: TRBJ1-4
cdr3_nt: TGTGCCAGCAGGGCTCCAACTAATGAAAAACTGTTTTTT
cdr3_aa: CASRAPTNEKLFF

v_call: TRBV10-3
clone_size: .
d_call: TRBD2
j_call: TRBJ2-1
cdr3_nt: TGTGCCATCAGTGAGTCGGGCGGGAGTCCCGGTGAGCAGTTCTTC
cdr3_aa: CAISESGGSPGEQFF

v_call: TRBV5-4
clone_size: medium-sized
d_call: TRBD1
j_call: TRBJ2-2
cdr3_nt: TGTGCCAGCAGATCAGGACAGGGGGGGACCGGGGAGCTGTTTTTT
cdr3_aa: CASRSGQGGTGELFF

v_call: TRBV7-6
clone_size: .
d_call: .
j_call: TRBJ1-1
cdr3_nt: TGTGCCAGCAGCTTAGCGAGCTATTCCGGGGCTGGAGACACTGAAGCTTTCTTT
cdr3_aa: CASSLASYSGAGDTEAFF

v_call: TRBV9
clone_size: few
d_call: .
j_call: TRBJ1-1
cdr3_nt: TGTGCCAGCAGCGTAGGATCCCTGGGGAACACTGAAGCTTTCTTT
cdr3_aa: CASSVGSLGNTEAFF

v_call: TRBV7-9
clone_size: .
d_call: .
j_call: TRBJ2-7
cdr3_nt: TGTGCCAGCAGCCACAGTGGCGTCTACGAGCAGTACTTC
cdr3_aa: CASSHSGVYEQYF

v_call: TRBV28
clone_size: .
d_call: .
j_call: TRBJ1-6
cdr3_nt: TGTGCCAGCAGTTTAGAATATTACGGATCACCCCTCCACTTT
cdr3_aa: CASSLEYYGSPLHF

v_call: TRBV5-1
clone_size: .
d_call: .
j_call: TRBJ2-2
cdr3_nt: TGCGCCAGCAGGGGCGACGTCAACACCGGGGAGCTGTTTTTT
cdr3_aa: CASRGDVNTGELFF

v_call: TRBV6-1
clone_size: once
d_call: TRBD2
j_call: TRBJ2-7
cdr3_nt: TGTGCCAGCAGTGAAGCGGCCGGGAGCGGGGCAAGCTCCTACGAGCAGTACTTC
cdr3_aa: CASSEAAGSGASSYEQYF

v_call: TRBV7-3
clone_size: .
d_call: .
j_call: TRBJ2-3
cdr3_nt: TGTGCCAGCAGCTTAGGGGGGGCGGATACGCAGTATTTT
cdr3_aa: CASSLGGADTQYF

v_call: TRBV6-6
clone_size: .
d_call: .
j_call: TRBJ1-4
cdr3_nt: TGTGCCAGCAGTAATATACTGGGGGCGAATGAAAAACTGTTTTTT
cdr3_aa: CASSNILGANEKLFF

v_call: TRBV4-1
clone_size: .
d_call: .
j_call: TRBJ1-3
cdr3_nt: TGCGCCAGCAGCCAGGGGGACCCTTACTCTGGAAACACCATATATTTT
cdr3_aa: CASSQGDPYSGNTIYF

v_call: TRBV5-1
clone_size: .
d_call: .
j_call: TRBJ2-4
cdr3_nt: TGCGCCAGCAGCTGGGGCCAAGGAAACATTCAGTACTTC
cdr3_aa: CASSWGQGNIQYF

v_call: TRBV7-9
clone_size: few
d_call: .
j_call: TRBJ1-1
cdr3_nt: TGTGCCAGCAGCCACCGGGGGTCCACTGAAGCTTTCTTT
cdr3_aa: CASSHRGSTEAFF